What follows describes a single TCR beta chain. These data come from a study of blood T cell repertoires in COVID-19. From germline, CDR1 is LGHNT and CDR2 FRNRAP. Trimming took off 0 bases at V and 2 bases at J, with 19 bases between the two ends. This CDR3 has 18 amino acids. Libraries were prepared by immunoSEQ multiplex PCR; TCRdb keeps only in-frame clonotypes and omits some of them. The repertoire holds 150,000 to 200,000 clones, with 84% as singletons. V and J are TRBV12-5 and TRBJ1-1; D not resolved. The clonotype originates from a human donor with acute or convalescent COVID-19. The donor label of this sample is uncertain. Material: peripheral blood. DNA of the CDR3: TGTGCTAGTGGTTTGGTACAATCACAGCCCGACATTAACACTGAAGCTTTCTTT. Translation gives CASGLVQSQPDINTEAFF.